The rows below give T cell receptor beta chains drawn from one sample of a study of Ad26.COV2.S vaccination and SARS-CoV-2 variants. Sequencing used immunoSEQ multiplex PCR; TCRdb keeps in-frame clones, though not all of them. The top ten hold 3.3% of the sample, which has approximately 400,000 clones, approximately 81% seen once. This specimen consisted of peripheral blood, obtained in a trial of Ad26.COV2.S vaccine versus placebo. Receptors originate from a person between 18 and 65 years old who received the Ad26.COV2.S COVID-19 vaccine or a placebo. Both conserved end residues are part of each CDR3. The D gene is left open where the match is weak. Clone size is stated in some rows and not others, as once, few, many or a class when expanded.

size: few; J: TRBJ2-1; V: TRBV6-4; D: .; CDR3: CASSDGMENEQFF; DNA: TGTGCCAGCAGTGACGGCATGGAAAATGAGCAGTTCTTC
size: .; J: TRBJ2-1; V: TRBV7-9; D: TRBD2; CDR3: CASSGTSGYNEQFF; DNA: TGTGCCAGCAGCGGGACTAGCGGGTACAATGAGCAGTTCTTC
size: .; J: TRBJ2-2; V: TRBV19; D: .; CDR3: CASSIAPRRTENTGELFF; DNA: TGTGCCAGTAGTATAGCCCCGAGGCGGACCGAGAACACCGGGGAGCTGTTTTTT
size: once; J: TRBJ1-5; V: TRBV7-2; D: .; CDR3: CASSHDYSGRNQPQHF; DNA: TGTGCCAGCAGCCACGATTACTCAGGGAGGAATCAGCCCCAGCATTTT
size: .; J: TRBJ2-3; V: TRBV4-3; D: .; CDR3: CASSQDRPQGTQYF; DNA: TGCGCCAGCAGCCAAGATCGCCCCCAGGGGACGCAGTATTTT
size: .; J: TRBJ1-1; V: TRBV7-9; D: .; CDR3: CASSLDQVTEAFF; DNA: TGTGCCAGCAGCTTAGATCAGGTCACTGAAGCTTTCTTT
size: once; J: TRBJ2-7; V: TRBV3-1/TRBV3-2; D: TRBD1; CDR3: CASSQLSAGTGYYEQYF; DNA: TGTGCCAGCAGCCAACTTTCCGCCGGGACAGGGTACTACGAGCAGTACTTC
size: .; J: TRBJ1-2; V: TRBV29-1; D: .; CDR3: CSAWGTNNYGYTF; DNA: TGCAGCGCCTGGGGAACCAATAACTATGGCTACACCTTC
size: .; J: TRBJ2-7; V: TRBV6-5; D: .; CDR3: CASGRDMLSYEQYF; DNA: TGTGCCAGCGGCCGGGACATGTTATCCTACGAGCAGTACTTC
size: few; J: TRBJ1-3; V: TRBV14; D: .; CDR3: CASSHGLSSGNTIYF; DNA: TGTGCCAGCAGCCACGGGCTCTCCTCTGGAAACACCATATATTTT
size: .; J: TRBJ1-5; V: TRBV6-5; D: .; CDR3: CASSYFTGQPQHF; DNA: TGTGCCAGCAGTTACTTCACAGGGCAGCCCCAGCATTTT
size: .; J: TRBJ2-5; V: TRBV4-1; D: TRBD2; CDR3: CASSQPGRGGETQYF; DNA: TGCGCCAGCAGCCAACCCGGGCGCGGGGGGGAGACCCAGTACTTC
size: .; J: TRBJ2-3; V: TRBV11-3; D: TRBD2; CDR3: CASSAASGYTQYF; DNA: TGTGCCAGCAGCGCCGCTAGCGGCTATACGCAGTATTTT
size: .; J: TRBJ1-3; V: TRBV18; D: .; CDR3: CASSPDRISGNTIYF; DNA: TGTGCCAGCTCCCCCGACAGGATCTCTGGAAACACCATATATTTT
size: .; J: TRBJ2-5; V: TRBV14; D: .; CDR3: CASSQGGGWGETQYF; DNA: TGTGCCAGCAGCCAAGGGGGAGGCTGGGGAGAGACCCAGTACTTC
size: .; J: TRBJ2-5; V: TRBV9; D: .; CDR3: CASSPLLASETQYF; DNA: TGTGCCAGCAGCCCCCTTCTGGCCTCAGAGACCCAGTACTTC
size: .; J: TRBJ1-1; V: TRBV25-1; D: .; CDR3: CASSSIGSEAANTEAFF; DNA: TGTGCCAGCAGTTCGATTGGTTCTGAGGCAGCAAACACTGAAGCTTTCTTT
size: .; J: TRBJ2-3; V: TRBV6-5; D: .; CDR3: CASTQDWSDTQYF; DNA: TGTGCCAGCACCCAGGACTGGTCTGATACGCAGTATTTT
size: .; J: TRBJ2-7; V: TRBV28; D: .; CDR3: CASMDAGITYEQYF; DNA: TGTGCCAGCATGGATGCAGGGATTACCTACGAGCAGTACTTC
size: .; J: TRBJ1-2; V: TRBV2; D: .; CDR3: CASSWDIYGYTF; DNA: TGTGCCAGCAGTTGGGACATCTATGGCTACACCTTC
size: .; J: TRBJ2-7; V: TRBV4-3; D: TRBD2; CDR3: CASSQDLGLAGGSYEQYF; DNA: TGCGCCAGCAGCCAAGATTTGGGACTAGCGGGAGGATCATACGAGCAGTACTTC
size: .; J: TRBJ2-1; V: TRBV2; D: TRBD2; CDR3: CASSGDGGGYNEQFF; DNA: TGTGCCAGCAGTGGAGACGGGGGGGGCTACAATGAGCAGTTCTTC
size: .; J: TRBJ2-7; V: TRBV9; D: TRBD2; CDR3: CASSVASSGSYEQYF; DNA: TGTGCCAGCAGCGTAGCTTCTAGCGGCTCCTACGAGCAGTACTTC
size: .; J: TRBJ2-7; V: TRBV11-2; D: TRBD2; CDR3: CASSRGASGSYEQYF; DNA: TGTGCCAGCAGCCGAGGGGCTAGCGGGAGCTACGAGCAGTACTTC
size: .; J: TRBJ2-5; V: TRBV2; D: TRBD1; CDR3: CASSVRTGTGKETQYF; DNA: TGTGCCAGCAGTGTCCGGACGGGGACAGGGAAAGAGACCCAGTACTTC
size: .; J: TRBJ2-1; V: TRBV14; D: TRBD2; CDR3: CASSQSGRHAEQFF; DNA: TGTGCCAGCAGCCAAAGCGGGAGACACGCTGAGCAGTTCTTC
size: .; J: TRBJ2-1; V: TRBV5-1; D: TRBD1; CDR3: CASSLTRDRSYNEQFF; DNA: TGCGCCAGCAGCCTGACCCGGGACAGATCCTACAATGAGCAGTTCTTC
size: .; J: TRBJ1-2; V: TRBV28; D: .; CDR3: CALRGGPNYGYTF; DNA: TGTGCACTCCGGGGGGGGCCTAACTATGGCTACACCTTC
size: .; J: TRBJ2-2; V: TRBV7-6; D: TRBD1; CDR3: CASSRSGQGFYTGELFF; DNA: TGTGCCAGCAGCCGTTCCGGACAGGGGTTTTATACCGGGGAGCTGTTTTTT
size: .; J: TRBJ1-2; V: TRBV7-8; D: .; CDR3: CASSSSRPYGYTF; DNA: TGTGCCAGCAGCTCGAGTAGACCCTATGGCTACACCTTC
size: .; J: TRBJ1-1; V: TRBV5-8; D: TRBD1; CDR3: CASSHPGTAKNTEAFF; DNA: TGTGCCAGCAGCCACCCCGGGACAGCTAAGAACACTGAAGCTTTCTTT
size: .; J: TRBJ2-1; V: TRBV5-5; D: .; CDR3: CASSLPSSNEQFF; DNA: TGTGCCAGCAGCTTACCTAGCTCCAATGAGCAGTTCTTC
size: few; J: TRBJ1-5; V: TRBV19; D: TRBD1; CDR3: CASSIPPRGREGNQPQHF; DNA: TGTGCCAGTAGTATCCCCCCCAGGGGGAGGGAGGGCAATCAGCCCCAGCATTTT
size: once; J: TRBJ1-1; V: TRBV7-9; D: .; CDR3: CASSPGQRKNTEAFF; DNA: TGTGCCAGCAGCCCCGGACAAAGGAAGAACACTGAAGCTTTCTTT
size: once; J: TRBJ2-7; V: TRBV30; D: TRBD1; CDR3: CAWGGQGRPYEQYF; DNA: TGTGCCTGGGGGGGACAGGGGCGTCCCTACGAGCAGTACTTC
size: once; J: TRBJ2-3; V: TRBV4-3; D: TRBD2; CDR3: CASSQERIGGLAGGPGDTQYF; DNA: TGCGCCAGCAGCCAAGAGCGGATAGGTGGACTAGCGGGAGGGCCGGGAGATACGCAGTATTTT
size: .; J: TRBJ2-7; V: TRBV2; D: TRBD2; CDR3: CASGASGGLYEQYF; DNA: TGTGCCAGCGGGGCTAGCGGGGGCTTGTACGAGCAGTACTTC
size: .; J: TRBJ2-7; V: TRBV5-1; D: TRBD1; CDR3: CASSTRPGQGDEQYF; DNA: TGCGCCAGCAGCACCCGACCGGGACAGGGAGACGAGCAGTACTTT